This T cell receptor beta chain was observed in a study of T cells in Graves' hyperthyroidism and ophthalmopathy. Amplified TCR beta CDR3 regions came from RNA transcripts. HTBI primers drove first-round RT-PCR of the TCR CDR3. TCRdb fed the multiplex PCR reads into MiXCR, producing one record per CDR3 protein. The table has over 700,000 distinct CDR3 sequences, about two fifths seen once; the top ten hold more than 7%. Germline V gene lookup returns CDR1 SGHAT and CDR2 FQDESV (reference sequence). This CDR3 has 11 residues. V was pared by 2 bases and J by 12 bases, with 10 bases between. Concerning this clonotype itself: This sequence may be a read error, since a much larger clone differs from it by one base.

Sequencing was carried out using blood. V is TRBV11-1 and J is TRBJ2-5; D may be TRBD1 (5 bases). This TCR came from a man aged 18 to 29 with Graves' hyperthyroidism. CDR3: CASSLQGPEYF. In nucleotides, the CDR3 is TGTGCCAGCAGCTTACAGGGTCCCGAGTACTTC.